This record concerns one TCR beta chain sequence. The sample originates from a study of control samples from healthy donors and cancer patients. Sequencing used immunoSEQ multiplex PCR; TCRdb keeps in-frame clones, though not all of them. The repertoire includes about 150,000 clones, approximately 88% of them detected once, and around 4.7% sits in the top ten. The J segment lost 1 base and the V segment lost 4 bases, leaving 7 bases of the junction unmatched. From germline, CDR1 is LGHDT and CDR2 YNNKEL (reference sequence). This CDR3 region has 16 residues. The sequence was collected from a man aged 25-45 years in good health. Material: blood. V and J are TRBV3-1 (or the pseudogene TRBV3-2) and TRBJ2-3, with 8 bases fitting TRBD2. This CDR3 is CASSPISGTGTDTQYF. The CDR3 bases are TGTGCCAGCAGCCCCATTAGCGGGACGGGCACAGATACGCAGTATTTT.